A single TCR beta chain is shown here with its context. This sample was taken from a study of identical twins. This CDR3 has 15 residues. Between the trimmed V and J ends, which lost 4 bases and 2 bases, there was a span of 14 bases. CDR1 LGHNA and CDR2 YSLEER come from the germline V gene. Each CDR3 protein is one row after TCRdb ran MiXCR on the 5' RACE reads. The table lists under 350,000 distinct CDR3 sequences, roughly 8.6% of them singletons. These sequences were also reported in another study, on yellow fever vaccine responses in identical twins.

The source material was CD8+ T cells sorted from blood. This chain uses TRBV4-3 with TRBJ1-2, with D perhaps matching TRBD1 (5 bases). This clonotype originated in a woman aged 18-35 years in good health. CDR3 residues: CASSPRGDGNYGYTF. In nucleotides, the CDR3 is TGCGCCAGCAGCCCCCGTGGGGACGGGAACTATGGCTACACCTTC.